This T cell receptor beta chain was documented in a study of cytomegalovirus exposure and HLA in healthy donors. This clone was seen once. The antigen is unknown. Germline V gives CDR1 MNHNS, CDR2 SASEGT. The CDR3 length is 15 residues. With V trimmed by 2 bases and J by 4 bases, 8 bases remained unmatched. Study observations and caveats: The classifier, whose performance was assessed in both the original and validation cohorts, reportedly diagnosed cytomegalovirus status with high specificity and sensitivity.

The PCR used 60 Vbeta and 13 Jbeta primers. Libraries were prepared by immunoSEQ multiplex PCR; TCRdb keeps only in-frame clonotypes and omits some of them. The repertoire has 72,000 or so clones, 70% to 80% of them found once; the top ten carry 7.8%. The chain links TRBV6-1 to TRBJ2-7, with 7 bases identical to TRBD1. Sample: PBMCs. This sequence was found in a man aged 18-30 years in good health and CMV-seropositive. Here the CDR3 reads CASSERGTVMYEQYF. CDR3 DNA sequence: TGTGCCAGCAGTGAAAGGGGGACAGTGATGTACGAGCAGTACTTC.